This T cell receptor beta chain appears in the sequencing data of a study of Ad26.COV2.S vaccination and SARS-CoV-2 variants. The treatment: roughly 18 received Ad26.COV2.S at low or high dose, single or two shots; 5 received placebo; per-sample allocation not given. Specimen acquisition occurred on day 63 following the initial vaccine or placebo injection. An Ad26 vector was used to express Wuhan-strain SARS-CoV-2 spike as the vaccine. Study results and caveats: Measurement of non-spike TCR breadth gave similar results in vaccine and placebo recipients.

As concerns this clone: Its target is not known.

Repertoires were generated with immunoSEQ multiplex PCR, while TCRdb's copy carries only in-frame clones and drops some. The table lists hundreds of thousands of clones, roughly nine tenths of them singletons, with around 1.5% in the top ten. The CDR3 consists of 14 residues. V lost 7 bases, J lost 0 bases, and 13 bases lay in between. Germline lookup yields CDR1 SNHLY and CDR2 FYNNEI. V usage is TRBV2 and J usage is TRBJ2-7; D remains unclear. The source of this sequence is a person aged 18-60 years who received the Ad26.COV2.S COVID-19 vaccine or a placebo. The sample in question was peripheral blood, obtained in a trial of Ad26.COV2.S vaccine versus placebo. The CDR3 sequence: CASTDLATSYEQYF. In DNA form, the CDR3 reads TGTGCCAGCACTGATTTGGCTACCTCCTACGAGCAGTACTTC.